The present T cell receptor beta chain was sequenced within a study of CD8+CD57+ T cells in acquired aplastic anemia (dated by TCRdb to the late 2010s). General notes on the study: Extracted DNA from sorted CD4+ and CD8+ cells averaged around 3.4 ug, ranging from roughly 0.17 to 30 ug. CD8+CD57+ expansion was defined as frequency above the mean frequency observed in healthy subjects. Study-level results and caveats: CD8+ Simpson's diversity did not differ significantly between patients and healthy controls (P=0.060). Around 31 CD8+ CDR3 sequences were shared between patients and controls but appeared highly expressed in patients and within their immunodominant clones.

Turning to this clonotype: The clone's antigen remains unknown. One base away there is no much larger clone; base qualities are not given.

The patients picked for sequencing were ones in whom flow cytometry had shown an expansion of CD8+CD57+ cells. Every patient had a diagnosis of severe acquired aplastic anemia based on International Study of Aplastic Anemia and Agranulocytosis and Camitta criteria. No therapy had been received by the patients at the time of blood sampling. In this study, sorted CD4+ and CD8+ T cells from the blood of healthy subjects and of severe aplastic anemia patients had their TCR repertoires deep-sequenced. Patients were enrolled in the USA under clinicaltrials.gov protocols 00001620, 01623167, 00001397, 00071045, 00081523 and 00961064. Ficoll-Paque density gradient centrifugation was used to isolate peripheral blood mononuclear cells. CD4+ and CD8+ T cells were sorted by FACS or magnetic beads before DNA extraction. Genomic DNA served as template for TCR beta VDJ combination and CDR3 sequence profiling. TCR repertoire sequencing was run on an Illumina HiSeq 2000. The study's processing was this. Repertoires were assessed using TRBV/TRBJ rearrangement plots, CDR3 size and DJ length profiles, and Simpson's diversity index. The most abundant DNA sequence in the deep sequencing data was taken as the immunodominant clone. CDR3 amino acid sequences were checked for sharing across subjects and were also compared against the VDJdb database and published repertoires. TCRdb took the public reads, trimmed them with fastp at Q25, ran MiXCR for clone calling and kept in-frame beta chains. Under each unique CDR3 protein, matching rows form one entry showing the most common genes and DNA. TCRdb, not the original authors, processed these V and J calls. This sample holds 180,000 or so distinct CDR3 sequences; around 50% were observed only once. The leading ten clones occupy around 1% of the sample.

There are 16 amino acids in the CDR3, from cysteine to phenylalanine inclusive. The retained sequence is limited to the CDR3, 48 bases, with the frame set at the first base. The germline ends are 16 bases apart after V is trimmed by 1 base and J by 5 bases. The germline V gene yields SGHAT for CDR1 and FQNNGV for CDR2. This TCR came from a human donor with aplastic anemia. The V and J segments used are TRBV11-2 and TRBJ2-3; perhaps TRBD2 is the D gene, with 7 bases matching. Sequenced material: sorted CD4+, CD8+, or CD8+CD57+ T cells (not recorded which) from PBMCs. Read as DNA, the sequence is TGTGCCAGCAGCTTAGTCGGGGGGCCTCCGGTAGATACGCAGTATTTT. Its amino acids are CASSLVGGPPVDTQYF.